This T cell receptor beta chain was identified in a study of blood T cell repertoires in COVID-19. V lost 7 bases, J lost 0 bases, and 15 bases lay in between. CDR1 is SEHNR, CDR2 FQNEAQ, per germline (reference sequence). This CDR3 has 15 amino acids. Some clones are missing from TCRdb's copy, which holds only in-frame ones; the method was immunoSEQ multiplex PCR. Of about 200,000 clones in the sample, approximately 80% were seen once. This chain uses TRBV7-9 with TRBJ2-5; possibly TRBD2 for D (6 bases). Sequencing input: peripheral blood. This sequence was found in a man aged 50 or older who had recovered from COVID-19. CDR3: CASTSAGVYQETQYF. CDR3 nucleotide sequence: TGTGCCAGCACTAGCGCCGGGGTCTACCAAGAGACCCAGTACTTC.